This T cell receptor (beta chain) stems from a study of blood T cell repertoires in COVID-19. Across the study: Acute and convalescent COVID-19 specimens originated in the United States, Italy and Spain. Sources were T cells, B-cell-depleted T cells, or PBMCs; the material itself was cDNA or gDNA.

This clone was observed once. Original methodology: Nucleated cell counts were estimated from reference gene primer amplification. Sequencing used immunoSEQ multiplex PCR; TCRdb keeps in-frame clones, though not all of them. The V and J calls and clone size are taken from that table; D and trimming were inferred from the DNA. The sample has under 40,000 clones, about 88% seen once; the top ten hold 30% to 35%. The CDR3 totals 13 residues. Deletions cut 8 bases from V and 8 bases from J, with 19 bases between. CDR1 is SNHLY and CDR2 is FYNNEI in the germline V gene. The genes are TRBV2 and TRBJ2-7, with D perhaps TRBD1 (6 bases). The specimen sequenced was peripheral blood. The sequence was obtained from a man in his 70s with active COVID-19. The CDR3 sequence: CASAAGATLKQYF. The CDR3, as DNA: TGTGCCAGCGCGGCAGGGGCGACCTTAAAGCAGTACTTC. Full variable domain (rest looked up from reference TRBV2 and TRBJ2-7): EPEVTQTPSHQVTQMGQEVILRCVPISNHLYFYWYRQILGQKVEFLVSFYNNEISEKSEIFDDQFSVERPDGSNFTLKIRSTKLEDSAMYFCASAAGATLKQYFGPGTRLTVT.